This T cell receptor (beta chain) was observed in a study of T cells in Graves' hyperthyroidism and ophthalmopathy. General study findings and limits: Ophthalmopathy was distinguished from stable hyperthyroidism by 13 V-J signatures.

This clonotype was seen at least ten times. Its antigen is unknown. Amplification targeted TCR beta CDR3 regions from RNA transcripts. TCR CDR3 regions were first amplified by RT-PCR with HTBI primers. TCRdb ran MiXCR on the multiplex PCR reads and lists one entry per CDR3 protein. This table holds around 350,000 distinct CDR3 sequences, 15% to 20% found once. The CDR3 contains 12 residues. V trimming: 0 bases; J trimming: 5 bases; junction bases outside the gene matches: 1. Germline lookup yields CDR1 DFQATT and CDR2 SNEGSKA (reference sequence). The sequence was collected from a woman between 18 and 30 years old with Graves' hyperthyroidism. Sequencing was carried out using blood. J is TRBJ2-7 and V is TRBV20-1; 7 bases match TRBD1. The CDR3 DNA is TGCAGTGCTAGAGATGACAGGGACGAGCAGTACTTC. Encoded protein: CSARDDRDEQYF.